Here is one TCR beta chain with its context. Its cognate antigen is unknown. The V and J ends lost 1 base and 7 bases respectively, with 10 bases between them. CDR3 length: 13 amino acids. CDR1 and CDR2 from the germline V gene are SGHTA and FQGNSA. The data were obtained in a study of glioma-infiltrating T cells. Study-wide points: Very few CDR3 sequences were shared between tissue and blood.

TCR alpha and beta CDR3 regions were amplified from RNA using iRepertoire nested multiplex PCR. MiXCR, run by TCRdb on the multiplex PCR reads, gives a single entry per CDR3 protein. Of 150,000 to 200,000 distinct CDR3 sequences detected, roughly 45% appear once; the ten largest clones hold 4% to 6.5%. The material sequenced was glioma tissue, nonneoplastic brain tissue, or PBMCs (not recorded which). The sequence was collected from a human donor with low-grade glioma or glioblastoma, undergoing nonglioma brain surgery, or in good health (not recorded which). The genes are TRBV7-2 and TRBJ2-5; possible D gene TRBD1, 6 bases. The chain's CDR3 is CASSLGARGTQYF. The CDR3 DNA follows: TGTGCCAGCAGCTTAGGCGCCAGGGGGACCCAGTACTTC.